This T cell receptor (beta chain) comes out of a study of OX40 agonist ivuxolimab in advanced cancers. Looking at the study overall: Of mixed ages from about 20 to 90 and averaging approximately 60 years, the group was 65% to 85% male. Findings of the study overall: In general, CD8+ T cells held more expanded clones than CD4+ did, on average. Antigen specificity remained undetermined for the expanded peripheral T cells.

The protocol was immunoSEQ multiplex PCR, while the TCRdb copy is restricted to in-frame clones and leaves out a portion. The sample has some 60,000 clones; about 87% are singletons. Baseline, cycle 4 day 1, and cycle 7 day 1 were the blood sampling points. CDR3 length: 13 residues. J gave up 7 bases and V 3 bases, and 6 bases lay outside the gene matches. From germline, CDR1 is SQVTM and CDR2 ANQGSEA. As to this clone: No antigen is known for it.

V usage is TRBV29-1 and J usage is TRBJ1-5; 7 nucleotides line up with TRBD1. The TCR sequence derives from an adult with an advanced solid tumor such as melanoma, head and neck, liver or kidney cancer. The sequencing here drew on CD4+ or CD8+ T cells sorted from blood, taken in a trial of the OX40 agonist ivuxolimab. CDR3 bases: TGCAGCGTTGAGACAGGGAATGGCCAGCCCCAGCATTTT. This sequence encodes CSVETGNGQPQHF.